The rows below give T cell receptor beta chains drawn from one sample of a study of blood T cell repertoires in COVID-19. Only in-frame clones appear in the TCRdb table, and some are missing; sequencing was by immunoSEQ multiplex PCR. The sample contains approximately 270,000 clones, 88% of which appear only once. The sequencing sample was made of peripheral blood. Receptor source: a woman between 25 and 40 years old with COVID-19, enrolled during active disease. The CDR3 runs from the conserved cysteine through the conserved F or W. A D gene is named only where the DNA matches it firmly. Only some rows state a clone size, as once, few, many or a class for expanded clones.

j_gene,v_gene,abundance,d_gene,CDR3aa,CDR3nt
TRBJ1-1,TRBV13,-,TRBD1,CASSLGTGAYTEAFF,TGTGCCAGCAGCTTAGGCACAGGGGCCTACACTGAAGCTTTCTTT
TRBJ2-3,TRBV27,-,-,CASSAFLEITSTDTQYF,TGTGCCAGCAGTGCTTTCCTAGAGATTACTAGCACAGATACGCAGTATTTT
TRBJ2-3,TRBV11-3,-,TRBD2,CASSFGTSGTDTQYF,TGTGCCAGCAGCTTCGGGACTAGCGGCACAGATACGCAGTATTTT
TRBJ1-6,TRBV3-1/TRBV3-2,-,-,CASSRTALSPLHF,TGTGCCAGCAGCCGGACAGCGCTTTCACCCCTCCACTTT
TRBJ1-2,TRBV28,-,-,CASNDHDRSGYTF,TGTGCCAGCAACGACCACGACAGGAGTGGCTACACCTTC
TRBJ2-7,TRBV6-5,-,TRBD2,CASRRAGGSSYEQYF,TGTGCCAGCAGGAGAGCGGGGGGGAGCTCCTACGAGCAGTACTTC
TRBJ2-7,TRBV5-5,-,-,CASSLDGAYEQYF,TGTGCCAGCAGCTTGGACGGTGCCTACGAGCAGTACTTC
TRBJ2-1,TRBV4-3,-,TRBD2,CASSRVLGTSGGDQEEQFF,TGCGCCAGCAGCCGAGTATTAGGGACTAGCGGGGGGGATCAAGAGGAGCAGTTCTTC
TRBJ2-2,TRBV4-2,-,TRBD2,CASSLIGEGRGELFF,TGTGCCAGCAGCCTCATCGGGGAGGGCCGCGGGGAGCTGTTTTTT
TRBJ2-1,TRBV9,-,TRBD2,CASSSSLAGGNNEQFF,TGTGCCAGCAGCTCCAGCCTAGCGGGAGGGAACAATGAGCAGTTCTTC
TRBJ2-1,TRBV30,-,TRBD2,CAWSAWREKYNEQFF,TGTGCCTGGAGTGCATGGCGGGAGAAATACAATGAGCAGTTCTTC
TRBJ2-5,TRBV5-1,-,-,CASSLGGQGETQYF,TGCGCCAGCAGCTTGGGAGGACAAGGAGAGACCCAGTACTTC
TRBJ2-5,TRBV28,once,TRBD2,CASSLSITSGGQETQYF,TGTGCCAGCAGTTTATCCATCACTAGCGGGGGCCAAGAGACCCAGTACTTC
TRBJ2-3,TRBV14,few,-,CASSQVGRTDTQYF,TGTGCCAGCAGCCAAGTCGGTCGCACAGATACGCAGTATTTT
TRBJ1-2,TRBV24-1,once,-,CATSGGSYGYTF,TGTGCCACCAGTGGGGGCAGCTATGGCTACACCTTC
TRBJ2-2,TRBV4-3,-,-,CASSQDDRSTGELFF,TGCGCCAGCAGCCAAGATGACAGAAGCACCGGGGAGCTGTTTTTT
TRBJ1-2,TRBV9,-,-,CASRPHGAEGTYGYTF,TGTGCCAGCAGACCTCACGGGGCGGAGGGAACTTATGGCTACACCTTC
TRBJ2-2,TRBV6-2/TRBV6-3,-,-,CASSQIPGELFF,TGTGCCAGCAGTCAAATTCCCGGGGAGCTGTTTTTT
TRBJ2-3,TRBV9,-,TRBD2,CASSVGTSGFTDTQYF,TGTGCCAGCAGCGTAGGGACTAGCGGATTCACAGATACGCAGTATTTT
TRBJ1-5,TRBV29-1,-,TRBD1,CSAGQGRNQPQHF,TGCAGCGCTGGACAGGGGAGGAATCAGCCCCAGCATTTT
TRBJ1-1,TRBV7-6,-,-,CASSHPGGRLSEAFF,TGTGCCAGCAGCCATCCGGGGGGGCGCTTGTCTGAAGCTTTCTTT
TRBJ1-4,TRBV2,many,TRBD1,CASSVVPGQLNEKLFF,TGTGCCAGCAGCGTAGTACCGGGACAGCTTAATGAAAAACTGTTTTTT
TRBJ2-3,TRBV28,-,-,CASSLRVRTDTQYF,TGTGCCAGCAGTTTGCGGGTGCGCACAGATACGCAGTATTTT
TRBJ1-2,TRBV5-6,-,TRBD1,CASFRGLDYGYTF,TGTGCCAGCTTCAGGGGGCTAGACTATGGCTACACCTTC
TRBJ1-1,TRBV5-1,-,-,CASSFSGGPNTEAFF,TGCGCCAGCAGCTTCTCCGGGGGACCGAACACTGAAGCTTTCTTT
TRBJ1-5,TRBV6-2/TRBV6-3,-,-,CASNYLPGSKQPQHF,TGTGCCAGCAATTATCTCCCCGGGTCTAAACAGCCCCAGCATTTT
TRBJ2-1,TRBV6-2/TRBV6-3,-,TRBD2,CASSYLAGGLSQLDEQFF,TGTGCCAGCAGTTATCTAGCGGGGGGTTTATCCCAATTAGATGAGCAGTTCTTC
TRBJ2-1,TRBV5-6,once,TRBD1,CASSGTGPPYNEQFF,TGTGCCAGCAGCGGGACAGGGCCCCCCTACAATGAGCAGTTCTTC
TRBJ2-5,TRBV5-4,-,TRBD2,CASSLGGLEETQYF,TGTGCCAGCAGCTTGGGCGGACTAGAGGAGACCCAGTACTTC
TRBJ2-2,TRBV9,-,TRBD2,CASSVGVPSGGPTGELFF,TGTGCCAGCAGCGTAGGAGTCCCTAGCGGGGGCCCTACCGGGGAGCTGTTTTTT
TRBJ2-2,TRBV28,-,-,CASSLEPTSGGELFF,TGTGCCAGCAGTTTAGAGCCCACCTCGGGCGGGGAGCTGTTTTTT
TRBJ1-4,TRBV30,-,-,CAWGGGGTNEKLFF,TGTGCCTGGGGGGGAGGAGGGACTAATGAAAAACTGTTTTTT
TRBJ1-1,TRBV5-6,-,-,CASSLGGRNTEAFF,TGTGCCAGCAGCTTGGGGGGGCGCAACACTGAAGCTTTCTTT
TRBJ1-3,TRBV2,-,TRBD1,CASSRSRDRAGNTIYF,TGTGCCAGCAGTCGGAGCCGGGACAGAGCTGGAAACACCATATATTTT
TRBJ2-1,TRBV11-3,-,-,CASSLAVEQEQFF,TGTGCCAGCAGCTTAGCCGTGGAGCAGGAGCAGTTCTTC
TRBJ1-4,TRBV18,once,-,CASSPGTGTNEKLFF,TGTGCCAGCTCACCAGGGACCGGGACAAATGAAAAACTGTTTTTT
TRBJ2-2,TRBV5-5,-,-,CASSLVQDLGFTGELFF,TGTGCCAGCAGCTTGGTTCAGGACTTGGGGTTCACCGGGGAGCTGTTTTTT
TRBJ1-5,TRBV19,-,-,CASSIDQTLTNQPQHF,TGTGCCAGTAGTATAGATCAGACACTTACCAATCAGCCCCAGCATTTT
TRBJ1-5,TRBV19,once,-,CASSGPSYSNQPQHF,TGTGCCAGTTCTGGGCCTTCGTATAGCAATCAGCCCCAGCATTTT
TRBJ2-3,TRBV28,-,TRBD1,CASSVTGPDTQYF,TGTGCCAGCAGTGTGACAGGGCCAGATACGCAGTATTTT
TRBJ1-4,TRBV4-2,-,TRBD1,CASSHTSGTENEKLFF,TGTGCCAGCAGCCATACCTCCGGGACAGAAAATGAAAAACTGTTTTTT